The entry that follows covers one T cell receptor beta chain sequence. Its antigen is as yet unknown. The authors distributed each subset's genomic DNA evenly over several immunoSEQ plates. Method: immunoSEQ multiplex PCR; TCRdb's copy keeps in-frame clones and lacks some. The table has 2 million to 2.5 million clones, roughly 93% seen once. CD4+ cells were split into CD45RA+ naive and CD45RA-negative memory subsets. The CDR3 consists of 13 residues. Germline assignment: CDR1 SGHDT and CDR2 YYEEEE. V shed 4 bases and J shed 4 bases, with 11 bases lying between them. These data belong to a study of shared clonotypes between healthy human individuals. Findings and caveats of the study: Owing to a small donor count, the genetic and exposure-history diversity represented was limited.

This TCR came from a man in his late teens or twenties in good health. Some clones in this sample may be carry-over from other donors' samples. The J gene is TRBJ1-2, the V gene TRBV5-6, with D unclear. Sequencing was carried out using naive CD4+ T cells from PBMCs. Subset meaning: CD45RA+ positively selected. CDR3 sequence: CASSIDARYGYTF. The CDR3 DNA is TGTGCCAGCAGCATTGACGCCCGCTATGGCTACACCTTC.